The clone carrying this T cell receptor beta chain was detected ten times or more. This sample is drawn from a study of T cells after yellow fever vaccination. Germline CDR1 SGHTA, CDR2 FQGTGA. Deletions cut 2 bases from V and 1 base from J, with 11 bases between. The CDR3 sequence is 15 residues long. TCRdb redid the calling of the 5' RACE reads with MiXCR, one entry per CDR3 protein. The sample shows about 340,000 distinct CDR3 sequences, about 4% of them seen only once. The chain carries TRBV7-3 and TRBJ1-1, with D possibly being TRBD1 (5 bases). The receptor's source is a man aged 18 to 29 who received the YFV17D yellow fever vaccine. The source material was PBMCs, sampled 5 days after the yellow fever booster vaccination. Here the CDR3 reads CASSLSAGGNTEAFF. CDR3 bases: TGTGCCAGCAGCTTATCGGCGGGGGGGAACACTGAAGCTTTCTTT.